The entry below gives a single T cell receptor beta chain sequence along with its context. The sample is drawn from a study of blood T cell repertoires in COVID-19. The CDR3 length is 15 residues. With 5 bases clipped from V and 0 bases from J, the junction kept 5 bases outside the gene matches. Per germline, CDR1 LGHDT and CDR2 YNNKEL (reference sequence). Clones were sequenced by immunoSEQ multiplex PCR, and TCRdb holds only the in-frame ones, with some missing. The table includes 55,000 to 90,000 clones, approximately 84% detected once. The sample taken for sequencing was peripheral blood. The TCR sequence derives from a woman in her fifties or sixties with acute or convalescent COVID-19. This chain joins TRBV3-1 (or the pseudogene TRBV3-2) and TRBJ1-1, with 8 bases fitting TRBD1. This chain's CDR3 is CASSFGTGLNTEAFF. The DNA of the CDR3 is TGTGCCAGCAGCTTCGGGACAGGCTTGAACACTGAAGCTTTCTTT.